Below, one T cell receptor (beta chain) is given with its context. What it binds is unknown. The data stem from a study of T cell responses to AZD1222 COVID-19 vaccine. Broader study findings: A rise in Spike-specific TCR breadth and depth followed two AZD1222 doses. Repertoire collection took place solely once the T cell response had peaked. Most donors were white British and more were female, and clonal diversity was possibly underestimated.

The data were produced by immunoSEQ multiplex PCR, yet TCRdb's version contains in-frame clones alone and is incomplete. The table lists 100,000 to 150,000 clones, approximately 90% of them singletons. The sequenced sample was peripheral blood, obtained on day 0 of MenACWY control vaccination. This TCR came from an adult in good health.

This chain's CDR3 is CASSLAGGSGELFF. CDR3 in DNA: TGCGCCAGCTCATTAGCGGGAGGTTCCGGGGAGCTGTTTTTT. V gene TRBV10-2 combines with J gene TRBJ2-2; 10 bases line up with TRBD2. V gave up 8 bases and J gave up 6 bases; unmatched junction bases: 6. Germline V gives CDR1 WSHSY, CDR2 SAAADI. This CDR3 comprises 14 residues.